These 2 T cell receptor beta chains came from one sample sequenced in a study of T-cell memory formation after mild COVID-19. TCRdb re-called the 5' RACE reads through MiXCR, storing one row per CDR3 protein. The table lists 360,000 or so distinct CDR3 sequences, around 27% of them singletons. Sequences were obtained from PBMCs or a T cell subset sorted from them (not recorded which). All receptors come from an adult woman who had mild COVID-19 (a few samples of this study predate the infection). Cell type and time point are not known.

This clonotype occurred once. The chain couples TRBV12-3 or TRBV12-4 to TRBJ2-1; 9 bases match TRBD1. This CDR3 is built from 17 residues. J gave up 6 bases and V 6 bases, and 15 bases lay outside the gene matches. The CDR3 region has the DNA TGTGCCAGCAGCCCCCTCCGGGCCGGGACAGGGTTCAATGAGCAGTTCTTC. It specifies CASSPLRAGTGFNEQFF.

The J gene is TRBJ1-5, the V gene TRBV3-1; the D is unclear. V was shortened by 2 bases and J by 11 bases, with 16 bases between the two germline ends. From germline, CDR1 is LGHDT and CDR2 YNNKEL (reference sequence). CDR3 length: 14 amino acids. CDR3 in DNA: TGTGCCAGCAGCCAATTCTGGGGTGGCGAGGCCCAGCATTTT. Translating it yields CASSQFWGGEAQHF.